This T cell receptor (beta chain) was sequenced in a study of T cells in Graves' hyperthyroidism and ophthalmopathy. TCR beta CDR3 regions were amplified from RNA transcripts. HTBI primers were employed in a first-round RT-PCR of the TCR CDR3. TCRdb recomputed calls from the multiplex PCR reads with MiXCR, one row per CDR3 protein. The table lists roughly 400,000 distinct CDR3 sequences, 11% to 15% of them singletons. Germline loops: CDR1 GTSNPN, CDR2 SVGIG (reference sequence). V was clipped by 5 bases and J by 6 bases; unmatched bases: 9. The CDR3 is 14 residues long. Ophthalmopathy in the patients scored at least 3 on Clinical Activity Score and at least 4 on NOSPECS grade, lasting under 3 months. Clinical symptoms, serum thyroxine and TRAb, thyroid ultrasound and orbital computed tomography together formed the diagnostic basis. Study results and caveats: The model forecast ophthalmopathy, anticipating it by a median roughly 6.5 months before onset.

On this clonotype itself: Its antigen remains unidentified.

The source of this sequence is a man aged 45-65 years with Graves' ophthalmopathy. V gene TRBV30 combines with J gene TRBJ1-5; 8 positions match TRBD1. The sample comprised blood. CDR3: CAWWTGYEGQPQHF. CDR3 nucleotides: TGTGCCTGGTGGACAGGGTATGAGGGTCAGCCCCAGCATTTT.